Below, 22 T cell receptor beta chains from the same sample are listed, as sequenced in a study of CD8+CD57+ T cells in acquired aplastic anemia. Genomic DNA constituted the template upon which TCR beta VDJ and CDR3 profiling was performed. TCRdb reprocessed the reads via MiXCR and lists one record per CDR3 protein. The sample carries 120,000 or so distinct CDR3 sequences, less than 50% recorded once. Patients chosen for sequencing had CD8+CD57+ cells that had expanded, as shown by flow cytometry. Sequenced sample: sorted CD4+, CD8+, or CD8+CD57+ T cells (not recorded which) from PBMCs. All receptors derive from a human donor with aplastic anemia.

This clonotype was found a few times. A much larger clone differs from this one at a single base, so this may be a read error. This sequence joins TRBV20-1 and TRBJ1-4, with D possibly matching TRBD1 (6 bases). CDR1 is DFQATT and CDR2 is SNEGSKA in the germline V gene (reference sequence). This CDR3 is 14 amino acids long. DNA of the CDR3: TGCAGTGCTAGTTTATCGGGGAGGGGGGAAAGACTGTTTTTT. Translation: CSASLSGRGERLFF.

Comments on this clonotype: This clone may be a read error of a much larger clone one base away. The chain has TRBV3-1 and TRBJ2-2; D might be TRBD1 or TRBD2, each matching 6 bases. The V gene's germline CDR1 is LGHDT and CDR2 YNNKEL (reference sequence). The CDR3 runs 15 residues. The CDR3 spells CASSQRQVGGGEPFF. The CDR3 DNA is TGTGCCAGCAGTCAAAGACAGGTTGGAGGCGGGGAGCCGTTTTTT. The full variable domain, its missing parts supplied by reference TRBV3-1 and TRBJ2-2, is DTAVSQTPKYLVTQMGNDKSIKCEQNLGHDTMYWYKQDSKKFLKIMFSYNNKELIINETVPNRFSPKSPDKAHLNLHINSLELGDSAVYFCASSQRQVGGGEPFFGEGSRLTVL.

This clonotype was counted ten times or more. The V gene is TRBV12-5, the J gene TRBJ2-3; TRBD1 or TRBD2 may be the D gene (5 bases each). The CDR3 is made up of 13 amino acids. The V and J ends lost 2 bases and 6 bases respectively, with 9 bases between them. Germline-derived CDR1 and CDR2 are LGHNT and FRNRAP. CDR3 loop: CASGLIGTDTQYF. The CDR3 DNA follows: TGTGCTAGTGGTTTGATAGGGACCGATACGCAGTATTTT.

V is TRBV3-1 and J is TRBJ2-1; the match to TRBD2 covers 11 bases. This CDR3 is 14 amino acids long. Per the germline V gene, CDR1 is LGHDT and CDR2 is YNNKEL (reference sequence). J gave up 15 bases and V 0 bases, and 7 bases lay outside the gene matches. CDR3 amino acids: CASSQELAGVGPFF. The CDR3 DNA follows: TGTGCCAGCAGCCAAGAACTAGCGGGGGTAGGGCCGTTCTTC.

This clonotype occurred a few times. V gene TRBV25-1 combines with J gene TRBJ2-7; D may be TRBD1 (5 bases). V lost 6 bases to trimming and J lost 0 bases, with 9 bases between them. This CDR3 has 13 amino acids. Germline V lookup: CDR1 MGHDK, CDR2 SYGVNS. The CDR3 is CASRSGFSYEQYF. For the CDR3, the DNA is TGTGCCAGCAGATCAGGGTTCTCCTACGAGCAGTACTTC.

This clonotype appeared many times. The chain employs TRBV11-2 and TRBJ2-7; no clear D gene. Trimming took off 1 base at V and 1 base at J, with 5 bases between the two ends. The V gene's germline CDR1 is SGHAT and CDR2 FQNNGV. The CDR3 totals 13 residues. The CDR3 here is CASSLGISYEQYF. The CDR3 region has the DNA TGTGCCAGCAGCTTAGGTATTTCCTACGAGCAGTACTTC. Full variable domain (outside the CDR3, taken from reference TRBV11-2 and TRBJ2-7): EAGVAQSPRYKIIEKRQSVAFWCNPISGHATLYWYQQILGQGPKLLIQFQNNGVVDDSQLPKDRFSAERLKGVDSTLKIQPAKLEDSAVYLCASSLGISYEQYFGPGTRLTVT.

The CDR3 region has the DNA TGCAGCGTTGACCTGGGACAGGGGTATGCAGATACGCAGTATTTT. Translation: CSVDLGQGYADTQYF. The chain couples TRBV29-1 to TRBJ2-3, with 10 bases that match TRBD1. The ends lost 3 bases at V and 4 bases at J; junction bases unmatched: 7. The CDR3 is 15 amino acids. Per the germline V gene, CDR1 is SQVTM and CDR2 is ANQGSEA.

The chain couples TRBV9 to TRBJ2-7; D is unclear. This CDR3 has 12 amino acids. The germline V gene encodes CDR1 SGDLS and CDR2 YYNGEE. Trimming shortened V by 4 bases and J by 5 bases, and 10 bases separated the two germline ends. The CDR3 region is CASSPTPDEQYF. The CDR3 nucleotides are TGTGCCAGCAGCCCCACACCAGACGAGCAGTACTTC. Full variable domain (missing parts from reference TRBV9 and TRBJ2-7): DSGVTQTPKHLITATGQRVTLRCSPRSGDLSVYWYQQSLDQGLQFLIQYYNGEERAKGNILERFSAQQFPDLHSELNLSSLELGDSALYFCASSPTPDEQYFGPGTRLTVT.

In its sample, this clonotype was seen a few times. The chain couples TRBV19 to TRBJ1-1; D is unclear. V dropped 7 bases and J dropped 1 base, with 13 bases sitting between them. This CDR3 has 14 residues. Germline V gene data show CDR1 as LNHDA and CDR2 as SQIVND (reference sequence). The CDR3 bases are TGTGCCAGTAACCCGGGAGGCGAGAACACTGAAGCTTTCTTT. Its protein product is CASNPGGENTEAFF.

This clonotype was detected many times. The CDR3 region has the DNA TGTGCCAGCAGCTTAAGTGGGGTGGATGGCTACACCTTC. Translated, it gives CASSLSGVDGYTF. The chain couples TRBV7-2 to TRBJ1-2; D call uncertain. The germline gives CDR1 SGHTA, CDR2 FQGNSA. The CDR3 runs to 13 residues. Between the trimmed V and J ends, which lost 2 bases and 6 bases, there was a span of 10 bases.

The CDR3 loop is CASSMRRQGREQYF. CDR3 nucleotide sequence: TGTGCCAGTAGTATGCGTCGACAGGGGCGGGAGCAGTACTTC. V usage is TRBV19 and J usage is TRBJ2-7, with 8 bases identical to TRBD1. Germline V gene sequence: CDR1 LNHDA, CDR2 SQIVND (reference sequence). The CDR3 covers 14 residues. Germline trimming cut 3 bases from V and 7 bases from J; bases unmatched to any gene: 8. The whole variable domain, filled in from reference TRBV19 and TRBJ2-7, reads DGGITQSPKYLFRKEGQNVTLSCEQNLNHDAMYWYRQDPGQGLRLIYYSQIVNDFQKGDIAEGYSVSREKKESFPLTVTSAQKNPTAFYLCASSMRRQGREQYFGPGTRLTVT.

This clonotype was observed many times. This chain connects TRBV4-3 to TRBJ2-1; D might be TRBD2 (6 bases). The CDR3 sequence is 16 residues long. In germline, CDR1 is LGHNA, CDR2 YSLEER. Trimming left V 0 bases short and J 9 bases short, with 18 bases between. Written as DNA, the CDR3 is TGCGCCAGCAGCCAAGATCTTACGGGGGATTGGAGTGAGCAGTTCTTC. Translating it yields CASSQDLTGDWSEQFF.

This clonotype was detected once. The V call is TRBV7-2, the J call TRBJ1-1; D gene unclear. Germline lookup yields CDR1 SGHTA and CDR2 FQGNSA. The CDR3 is 10 amino acids. Deletions cut 5 bases from V and 10 bases from J, with 8 bases between. The CDR3 loop is CASSPRLAFF. In DNA, the CDR3 is TGTGCCAGCAGCCCTCGACTAGCTTTCTTT.

This clonotype was detected ten times or more. CDR3 coding DNA: TGTGCCAGCAGTTACAGGGTCATGGATGAAAAACTGTTTTTT. This translates into CASSYRVMDEKLFF. V gene TRBV6-6 combines with J gene TRBJ1-4; no clear D. V lost 2 bases and J lost 6, with 10 bases in between. CDR3 length equals 14 residues. The V gene's germline CDR1 is MNHNY and CDR2 SVGAGI (reference sequence).

This chain links TRBV2 with TRBJ1-1; no clear D. The CDR3 contains 14 residues. The V gene lost 8 bases and the J gene lost 0 bases, with 13 bases spanning the gap. CDR1 and CDR2 (germline): SNHLY, FYNNEI. The CDR3 reads CASCVGRLNTEAFF. The CDR3 bases are TGTGCCAGCTGCGTCGGACGGTTGAACACTGAAGCTTTCTTT.

The chain couples TRBV2 to TRBJ2-7; D may be TRBD1 (6 bases). The CDR3 loop spans 16 amino acids. V gave up 2 bases and J gave up 1 base, with 15 bases separating them. Germline CDR1 is SNHLY and CDR2 is FYNNEI. CDR3 amino acids: CASSEFTGLVSYEQYF. CDR3 bases: TGTGCCAGCAGTGAATTCACAGGGTTAGTATCCTACGAGCAGTACTTC.

This clonotype was seen many times. The V call is TRBV5-8, the J call TRBJ1-2, with TRBD1 as a possible D gene (5 bases). The V and J ends lost 7 bases and 2 bases respectively, with 15 bases between them. The germline gives CDR1 SGHTS, CDR2 YDEGEE. CDR3 size: 14 residues. The CDR3 protein is CASRPRGGNYGYTF. Here the CDR3 DNA reads TGTGCCAGCCGCCCCCGTGGGGGGAACTATGGCTACACCTTC.

The rearrangement links TRBV7-9 to TRBJ1-2, with D perhaps matching TRBD1 (6 bases). V was shortened by 5 bases and J by 8 bases, with 15 bases between the two germline ends. The CDR3 runs 13 residues. Germline CDR1 SEHNR, CDR2 FQNEAQ (reference sequence). The CDR3 here is CASSPEEGVGYTF. Here the CDR3 DNA reads TGTGCCAGCAGCCCCGAGGAGGGGGTGGGCTACACCTTC.

This chain uses TRBV6-2 or TRBV6-3 with TRBJ2-1; D perhaps matches TRBD2 (5 bases). V lost 0 bases and J 5 bases, leaving 14 bases between the germline ends. Germline V gene sequence: CDR1 MNHEY, CDR2 SVGEGT. There are 16 residues in the CDR3. The CDR3 DNA is TGTGCCAGCAGTTACTCAACTGAGGGCTACCACAATGAGCAGTTCTTC. Its protein product is CASSYSTEGYHNEQFF.

This clonotype was recorded only once. V gene TRBV7-3 combines with J gene TRBJ2-7, with D possibly matching TRBD1 (6 bases). Germline loops: CDR1 SGHTA, CDR2 FQGTGA. The CDR3 spans 13 residues. V gave up 5 bases and J gave up 4 bases, with 12 bases separating them. The CDR3 DNA reads TGTGCCAGCAGCCCACGGGACACTTACGAGCAGTACTTC. This gives the protein CASSPRDTYEQYF. Variable domain in full (rest from reference TRBV7-3 and TRBJ2-7): GAGVSQTPSNKVTEKGKYVELRCDPISGHTALYWYRQSLGQGPEFLIYFQGTGAADDSGLPNDRFFAVRPEGSVSTLKIQRTERGDSAVYLCASSPRDTYEQYFGPGTRLTVT.

The chain is built from TRBV10-3 and TRBJ1-1; D perhaps matches TRBD1 (6 bases). V was pared by 6 bases and J by 4 bases, with 18 bases between. Germline CDR1 is ENHRY and CDR2 is SYGVKD. The CDR3 is 15 amino acids. The CDR3 region is CAIRVGGGGRTEAFF. The CDR3 bases are TGTGCCATCAGGGTGGGGGGAGGGGGGCGCACTGAAGCTTTCTTT.

This clonotype appeared a single time. A much bigger clone sits one base away, suggesting this may be a read error. V and J are TRBV7-6 and TRBJ1-6; possible D gene TRBD1, 6 bases. This CDR3 region has 15 residues. V was cut by 4 bases and J by 4 bases, with 11 bases left in between. Germline V CDR1 and CDR2: SGHVS, FNYEAQ. CDR3 protein: CASSSGGTYNSPLHF. Written as DNA, the CDR3 is TGTGCCAGCAGCTCGGGGGGCACTTATAATTCACCCCTCCACTTT.